This is a list of T cell receptor beta chains from one sample in a study of human T cells and chemical hapten exposure. TCRdb analysed the RACE reads with MiXCR anew, one entry per CDR3 protein. The sample yields 340,000 or so distinct CDR3 sequences, approximately 6.3% seen once. Specimen: whole blood, collected in connection with sensitization to the hapten diphenylcyclopropenone (DPC). The origin of the receptors is a woman aged 18 to 35 with alopecia areata. Some clones in this sample may be carry-over from other donors' samples. CDR3s include the opening cysteine and the closing phenylalanine or tryptophan. D genes are given only for firm matches. The size entry is marked missing in some rows and otherwise reads once, few, many or a size class.

D gene	J gene	V gene	clone size	CDR3 DNA	CDR3 protein
TRBD1	TRBJ2-7	TRBV7-2	few	TGTGCCAGCAGCTTAGCGGAGGCAGGGGGCGGCTACGAGCAGTACTTC	CASSLAEAGGGYEQYF
TRBD1	TRBJ1-1	TRBV4-2	many	TGTGCCAGCAGCCCCCGACAGGGAGAGAACACTGAAGCTTTCTTT	CASSPRQGENTEAFF
TRBD1	TRBJ1-2	TRBV7-8	few	TGTGCCAGCAGCTCCCTCGACAGGGCTATTAACTATGGCTACACCTTC	CASSSLDRAINYGYTF
NA	TRBJ2-1	TRBV29-1	many	TGCAGCGTTGAAGCTCCAGACCTGGGGTACAATGAGCAGTTCTTC	CSVEAPDLGYNEQFF
TRBD2	TRBJ2-7	TRBV6-5	many	TGTGCCAGCAGGAGAAAGAGCGGGGGGACGGTGAACGAGCAGTACTTC	CASRRKSGGTVNEQYF
NA	TRBJ2-3	TRBV20-1	few	TGCAGTGCTAGGCCGGGGACCAGGGCAGATACGCAGTATTTT	CSARPGTRADTQYF
TRBD2	TRBJ2-5	TRBV11-2	many	TGTGCCAGCAGCCCCAGATTATCGACTAGCGGAGACAACCAAGAGACCCAGTACTTC	CASSPRLSTSGDNQETQYF
TRBD1	TRBJ2-7	TRBV4-1	many	TGCGCCAGCAGCGAGGGACAGGGGGCAAGGGAGCAGTACTTC	CASSEGQGAREQYF
NA	TRBJ2-7	TRBV5-5	many	TGTGCCAGCAGCTTGGAAGGGGGGTACTACGAGCAGTACTTC	CASSLEGGYYEQYF
TRBD1	TRBJ2-7	TRBV6-6	NA	TGTGCCAGCAGTTCCGGACAGGGTATAGGCTACGAGCAGTACTTC	CASSSGQGIGYEQYF
NA	TRBJ1-2	TRBV10-3	NA	TGTGCCATCAGCCAACCCGACGGATTGACTGCCCATGGGGGCTACACCTTC	CAISQPDGLTAHGGYTF
NA	TRBJ1-1	TRBV18	NA	TGTGCCAGCTCACCAGCGCTGGAGAACACTGAAGCTTTCTTT	CASSPALENTEAFF
NA	TRBJ1-1	TRBV28	few	TGTGCCAGCGTTTCACTCCTGGGACCGTACACTGAAGCTTTCTTT	CASVSLLGPYTEAFF
TRBD1	TRBJ1-1	TRBV11-2	few	TGTGCCAGCAGCTTCCAACAGGGGAGGACTGAAGCTTTCTTT	CASSFQQGRTEAFF
TRBD1	TRBJ1-4	TRBV15	NA	TGTGCCACCAGCAGGGCTGAAGGGACAGTACTTAATGAAAAACTGTTTTTT	CATSRAEGTVLNEKLFF
NA	TRBJ2-1	TRBV5-4	few	TGTGCCAGCAGGCTTTCCTTGCCATGGGGGGGCCGCCCCATCTACAATGAGCAGTTCTTC	CASRLSLPWGGRPIYNEQFF
NA	TRBJ2-7	TRBV2	few	TGTGCCAGCGGGGACGTCACGGCCGCCTACGAGCAGTACTTC	CASGDVTAAYEQYF
NA	TRBJ1-3	TRBV2	NA	TGTGCCAGTCGGCTACAAAGGACAGTTTCTGGAAACACCATATATTTT	CASRLQRTVSGNTIYF
TRBD1	TRBJ1-2	TRBV27	NA	TGTGCCAGCAGGGATGGACAGGGGGACTATGGCTACACCTTC	CASRDGQGDYGYTF
TRBD1	TRBJ1-2	TRBV12-3/TRBV12-4	many	TGTGCCAGCAGTTTAGGACCCGGACAGGGGAGTGGGGCGAACTATGGCTACACCTTC	CASSLGPGQGSGANYGYTF
TRBD1	TRBJ2-3	TRBV10-3	many	TGTGCCATCACCCCGGGACAGGGGGGCGCAGATACGCAGTATTTT	CAITPGQGGADTQYF
NA	TRBJ2-7	TRBV18	NA	TGTGCCAGCTCACCACCAACTCCGGGTTCCCTTGGAGGAAACGAGCAGTACTTC	CASSPPTPGSLGGNEQYF
NA	TRBJ1-1	TRBV3-1	many	TGTGCCAGCAGCCAAGACCCCGCCCTTGAAGCTTTCTTT	CASSQDPALEAFF
TRBD2	TRBJ2-3	TRBV6-2/TRBV6-3	NA	TGTGCCAGCAGTTACTCCCCTACTAGCGTCGATACGCAGTATTTT	CASSYSPTSVDTQYF
TRBD2	TRBJ2-1	TRBV6-6	NA	TGTGCCAGCAGTACCGGGACTATCGATGAGCAGTTCTTC	CASSTGTIDEQFF
TRBD1	TRBJ1-1	TRBV20-1	NA	TGCAGTGCTAGAGGGGACAGGGGAAACACTGAAGCTTTCTTT	CSARGDRGNTEAFF
NA	TRBJ1-1	TRBV7-3	NA	TGTGCCAGCAGCCCTAACGGTCAGGGAGAAGCTTTCTTT	CASSPNGQGEAFF
NA	TRBJ1-2	TRBV14	few	TGTGCCAGCAGCCACACAGGGCGAGACTATGGCTACACCTTC	CASSHTGRDYGYTF
NA	TRBJ2-3	TRBV4-3	few	TGCGCCAGCAGCCAAGATCTGGTAGATCCCCCAGATACGCAGTATTTT	CASSQDLVDPPDTQYF
TRBD1	TRBJ2-3	TRBV20-1	few	TGCAGTGCTAGAGATCATGGCAGGGGGCTGCGGGATACGCAGTATTTT	CSARDHGRGLRDTQYF
TRBD1	TRBJ1-2	TRBV5-5	NA	TGTGCCAGCAGCCGAACTAGGACAGGGGTCTATGGCTACACCTTC	CASSRTRTGVYGYTF
TRBD2	TRBJ2-5	TRBV6-2/TRBV6-3	few	TGTGCCAGCAGCAGACTAGCGGAGCAGCAAGAGACCCAGTACTTC	CASSRLAEQQETQYF
NA	TRBJ1-6	TRBV7-2	few	TGTGCCAGCGGGCCGCTTCAAGGGTCCTATAATTCACCCCTCCACTTT	CASGPLQGSYNSPLHF
NA	TRBJ1-4	TRBV18	few	TGTGCCAGCTCACCACCGGGCGGAACAAATGAAAAACTGTTTTTT	CASSPPGGTNEKLFF
TRBD2	TRBJ2-4	TRBV20-1	many	TGCAGTGCTACCCCGGCGGGGGGGGTAGCCAAAAACATTCAGTACTTC	CSATPAGGVAKNIQYF
TRBD2	TRBJ2-2	TRBV5-4	NA	TGTGCCAGCAGCGTCGGAACTAGCGGGGTGAACACCGGGGAGCTGTTTTTT	CASSVGTSGVNTGELFF
NA	TRBJ1-5	TRBV5-6	few	TGTGCCAGCAGCAACGGACCGGGAACAAGCAATCAGCCCCAGCATTTT	CASSNGPGTSNQPQHF
NA	TRBJ1-4	TRBV5-1	NA	TGCGCCAGCAGCTTGCAGGGGACACAGGATGAAAAACTGTTTTTT	CASSLQGTQDEKLFF
NA	TRBJ1-1	TRBV20-1	NA	TGCAGTGCTGTGATCCCACAGGCGAACACTGAAGCTTTCTTT	CSAVIPQANTEAFF
TRBD1	TRBJ1-6	TRBV10-3	NA	TGTGCCGCCCGACAGGGTCGGGGCTCCTATAATTCACCCCTCCACTTT	CAARQGRGSYNSPLHF
NA	TRBJ2-7	TRBV20-1	many	TGCAGTGCCGACCAAGATTTGGAGACCGAGCAGTACTTC	CSADQDLETEQYF
TRBD1	TRBJ1-5	TRBV6-2/TRBV6-3	NA	TGTGCCAGCAGTTTCGGACAGGGAGGAAATCAGCCCCAGCATTTT	CASSFGQGGNQPQHF
NA	TRBJ2-7	TRBV6-5	NA	TGTGCCAGCAGGACATCCAACTACGAGCAGTACTTC	CASRTSNYEQYF
NA	TRBJ2-1	TRBV5-6	NA	TGTGCCAGCAGCTTGGTTCCATCCGTGGATGAGCAGTTCTTC	CASSLVPSVDEQFF
NA	TRBJ2-6	TRBV10-3	few	TGTGCCATCAGTGACCCGGGACGCCGCTCTGGGGCCAACGTCCTGACTTTC	CAISDPGRRSGANVLTF
NA	TRBJ1-1	TRBV6-1	NA	TGTGCCAGCAGTGAAGCGGGACGGCTGAACACTGAAGCTTTCTTT	CASSEAGRLNTEAFF
NA	TRBJ2-7	TRBV20-1	few	TGCAGTGCTAGGGGGGGACGGGTTATCTTC	CSARGGRVIF
NA	TRBJ2-7	TRBV6-5	few	TGTGCCAGCACCCCCCCAGGGAGGAGCAACGAGCAGTACTTC	CASTPPGRSNEQYF
NA	TRBJ1-5	TRBV2	few	TGTGCCAGCAGTGCTCGGCCATTGGGCCAGCCCCAGCATTTT	CASSARPLGQPQHF
TRBD2	TRBJ2-1	TRBV27	NA	TGTGCCAGCAGCCCCGGGACTAGCCCCAATGAGCAGTTCTTC	CASSPGTSPNEQFF
NA	TRBJ1-1	TRBV20-1	few	TGCAGTCTGGGCCGGAACACTGAAGCTTTCTTT	CSLGRNTEAFF
NA	TRBJ2-3	TRBV21-1	many	TGTGCCAGCGGGCCGCGAGAGCGGCCAGACACAGATACGCAGTATTTT	CASGPRERPDTDTQYF
TRBD1	TRBJ2-3	TRBV5-1	many	TGTGCCAGCAGCTTAGGCACAGGGGGGCCAGATACGCAGTATTTT	CASSLGTGGPDTQYF